This TCR beta chain appears in the sequencing data of a study of blood T cell repertoires in COVID-19. Seattle patients were enrolled while actively infected and followed longitudinally. Original methodology: Researchers report that nucleated cell counts were estimated from reference gene primer amplification. Clones were sequenced by immunoSEQ multiplex PCR, and TCRdb holds only the in-frame ones, with some missing. That table supplies the V and J calls and clone size; D and trimming were determined from the DNA. The sample includes nearly 70,000 clones, 90% to 95% of them seen just once. CDR1 is MNHEY, CDR2 SMNVEV, per germline (reference sequence). V lost 3 bases, J lost 1 base, and 3 bases lay in between. There are 13 residues in the CDR3.

The receptor was isolated from a man aged 35 to 55 with COVID-19, enrolled during active disease. The sample was peripheral blood. This chain uses TRBV27 with TRBJ2-2; D uncertain. The CDR3: CASSFWNTGELFF. The CDR3, as DNA: TGTGCCAGCAGTTTCTGGAACACCGGGGAGCTGTTTTTT.